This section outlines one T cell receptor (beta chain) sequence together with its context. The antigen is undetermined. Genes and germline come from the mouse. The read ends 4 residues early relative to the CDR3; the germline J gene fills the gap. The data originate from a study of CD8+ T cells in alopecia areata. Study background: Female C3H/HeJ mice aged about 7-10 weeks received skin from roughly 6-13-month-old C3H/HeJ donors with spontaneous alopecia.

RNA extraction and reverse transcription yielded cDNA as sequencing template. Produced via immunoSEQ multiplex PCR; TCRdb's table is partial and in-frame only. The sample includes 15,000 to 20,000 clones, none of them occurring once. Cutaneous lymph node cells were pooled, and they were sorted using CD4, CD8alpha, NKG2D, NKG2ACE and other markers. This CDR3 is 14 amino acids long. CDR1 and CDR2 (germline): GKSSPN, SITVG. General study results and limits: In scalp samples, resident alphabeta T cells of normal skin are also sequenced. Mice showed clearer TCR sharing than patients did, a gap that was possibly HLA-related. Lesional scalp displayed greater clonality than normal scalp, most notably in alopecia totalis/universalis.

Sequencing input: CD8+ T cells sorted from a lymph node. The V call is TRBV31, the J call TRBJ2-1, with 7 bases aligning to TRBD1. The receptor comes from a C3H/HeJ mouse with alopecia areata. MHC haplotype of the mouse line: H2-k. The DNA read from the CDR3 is TGTGCCTGGAGTCTAAGCCCAGGGGGAGCT. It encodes CAWSLSPGGA. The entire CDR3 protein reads CAWSLSPGGAEQFF.